This T cell receptor beta chain emerged from a study of post-analysis software for immune sequencing data. Study summary: Recorded subtypes: relapsing-remitting, secondary progressive, progressive-relapsing; some patients unannotated. Points from the study as a whole: Comparison of patients with controls showed five TRBV segments more frequent in patients, TRBV5-6, TRBV5-1 and TRBV20-1 among them. Normalized Chao1 diversity was significantly reduced in patients versus controls.

Unique molecular identifiers were carried by the TCR beta cDNA libraries. Input amounts of 1 to 10 million T cells were used. These gave approximately 500,000 cDNA molecules, so each molecule approximated one T cell. In TCRdb, the PCR reads were re-called with MiXCR into one record per CDR3 protein. The sample records around 710,000 distinct CDR3 sequences, 46% being singletons. To note about this clonotype: The target antigen is unknown.

After removal of 4 bases from V and 0 bases from J, the junction contained 6 bases not matched to a gene. The CDR3 is made up of 16 amino acids. The germline gives CDR1 SGHRS, CDR2 YFSETQ. The sample was blood. The genes are TRBV5-1 and TRBJ2-1, with TRBD1 matching 8 bases. The source of this sequence is a girl aged 5-17 years with multiple sclerosis. CDR3: CASSLGTGNSYNEQFF. CDR3 bases: TGCGCCAGCAGCCTGGGGACAGGCAACTCCTACAATGAGCAGTTCTTC.